The entry that follows covers one TCR beta chain sequence. Its target is not known. There are 14 residues in the CDR3. V shed 2 bases and J shed 1 base, with 8 bases lying between them. Germline CDR1 and CDR2: SGHAT and FQNNGV. The data derive from a study of shared clonotypes between healthy human individuals. Study as a whole: There were three CD4 naive, three CD4 memory, two CD8 naive and one CD8 memory plates per donor. The study's findings and limits: Only blood was sampled, and tissue TCR repertoires likely differ from blood ones.

Sequencing used immunoSEQ multiplex PCR; TCRdb keeps in-frame clones, though not all of them. The profile shows roughly 760,000 clones, about 74% of them singletons. The clonotype comes from a woman aged 30 to 39 in good health. The specimen was memory CD4+ T cells sorted from blood. The subset was: CD45RA-negative fraction. The chain combines TRBV11-2 with TRBJ1-1; D gene ambiguous. This CDR3 is CASSLWAENTEAFF. CDR3 bases: TGTGCCAGCAGCTTATGGGCAGAGAACACTGAAGCTTTCTTT.